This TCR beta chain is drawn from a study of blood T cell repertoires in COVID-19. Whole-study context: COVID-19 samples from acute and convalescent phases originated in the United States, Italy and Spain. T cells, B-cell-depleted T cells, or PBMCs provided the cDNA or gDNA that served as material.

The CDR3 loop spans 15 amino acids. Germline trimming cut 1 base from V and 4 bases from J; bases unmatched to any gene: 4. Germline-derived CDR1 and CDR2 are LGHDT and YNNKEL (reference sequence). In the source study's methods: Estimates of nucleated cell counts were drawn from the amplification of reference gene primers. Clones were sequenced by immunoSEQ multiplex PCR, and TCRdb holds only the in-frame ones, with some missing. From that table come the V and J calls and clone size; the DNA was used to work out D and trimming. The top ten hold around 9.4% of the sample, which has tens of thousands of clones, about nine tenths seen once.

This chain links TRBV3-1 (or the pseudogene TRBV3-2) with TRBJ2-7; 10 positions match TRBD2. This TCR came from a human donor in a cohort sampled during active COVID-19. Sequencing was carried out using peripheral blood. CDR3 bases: TGTGCCAGCAGCCAAGCTAGCGGGAGCCCGTACGAGCAGTACTTC. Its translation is CASSQASGSPYEQYF.